These 30 T cell receptor beta chains were all obtained from the same sample, sequenced in a study of technical replicates of blood from a few donors. The repertoire was sequenced with immunoSEQ multiplex PCR; TCRdb's copy has only in-frame clones and lacks some. Found here are 15,000 to 19,000 clones, over 75% of them singletons; the top ten hold 12%. Sample: PBMCs. Receptors were obtained from a human donor in good health.

The chain has TRBV6-1 and TRBJ1-5; 11 bases map to TRBD1. Germline V CDR1 and CDR2: MNHNS, SASEGT. CDR3 length: 15 residues. J was trimmed by 5 bases and V by 7 bases; bases with no gene match: 7. CDR3 sequence (DNA): TGTGCCAGCATCCTAGGACAGGGGGCCGATCAGCCCCAGCATTTT. It is translated as CASILGQGADQPQHF.

The chain couples TRBV15 to TRBJ2-5; 7 positions agree with TRBD2. Germline-derived CDR1 and CDR2 are LNHNV and YYDKDF (reference sequence). With 0 bases clipped from V and 4 bases from J, the junction kept 11 bases outside the gene matches. The CDR3 is 17 residues long. CDR3 sequence: CATSRDGRAVSRETQYF. In DNA, the CDR3 is TGTGCCACCAGCAGAGATGGGAGGGCCGTCTCCCGAGAGACCCAGTACTTC.

The V call is TRBV15, the J call TRBJ1-5; TRBD1 matches at 7 bases. The CDR3 spans 15 residues. The trim removed 5 bases at V and 6 bases at J, leaving 10 bases unmatched. Germline V gives CDR1 LNHNV, CDR2 YYDKDF (reference sequence). As DNA, the CDR3 is TGTGCCACCAGCTCCGCGCTAGGGGGCGGTCAGCCCCAGCATTTT. Translation: CATSSALGGGQPQHF.

The chain employs TRBV5-1 and TRBJ2-7, with 7 bases that match TRBD2. The CDR3 is 14 amino acids. V lost 2 bases, J lost 3 bases, and 5 bases stayed unmatched. Looked up from germline, CDR1 is SGHRS and CDR2 is YFSETQ. In nucleotides, the CDR3 is TGCGCCAGCAGCTTAAGCGGGGAGTTCTACGAGCAGTACTTC. Translated, it gives CASSLSGEFYEQYF.

This clone is a singleton in its sample. The chain links TRBV14 to TRBJ2-7, with D perhaps matching TRBD2 (5 bases). V lost 2 bases to trimming and J lost 3 bases, with 14 bases between them. Per the germline V gene, CDR1 is SGHDN and CDR2 is FVKESK. This CDR3 has 15 amino acids. For the CDR3, the DNA is TGTGCCAGCAGCCAACCGGGAAGCTCGGTCTACGAGCAGTACTTC. Residues: CASSQPGSSVYEQYF.

The chain links TRBV5-1 to TRBJ2-7; maybe TRBD2 (6 bases). The CDR3 runs 19 residues. Germline V gene lookup returns CDR1 SGHRS and CDR2 YFSETQ. Trimming removed 0 bases at V and 3 bases at J, with 25 bases between. The CDR3 region has the DNA TGCGCCAGCAGCTTGGCGAAAGGGGAGGCCGTGGCGGGATTCTACGAGCAGTACTTC. It yields the protein CASSLAKGEAVAGFYEQYF.

V and J are TRBV28 and TRBJ1-5, with 8 nucleotides matching TRBD1. The V gene's germline CDR1 is MDHEN and CDR2 SYDVKM. The ends lost 3 bases at V and 7 bases at J; junction bases unmatched: 14. The CDR3 loop spans 17 amino acids. Here the CDR3 DNA reads TGTGCCAGCAGTTTGCAAGGGACAGGCGGTTTTCGGCAGCCCCAGCATTTT. Encoded protein: CASSLQGTGGFRQPQHF.

Of note for this clone: At the DNA level, this CDR3 is encoded by other sequences in the same sample as well. The rearrangement joins TRBV30 to TRBJ1-5; possible D gene TRBD1, 5 bases. Germline V CDR1 and CDR2: GTSNPN, SVGIG (reference sequence). Trimming cost V 0 bases and J 2 bases, with 5 bases left between them. The CDR3 runs 13 residues. CDR3 bases: TGTGCCTGGAGTGTACAGGGCAATCAGCCCCAGCATTTT. This sequence encodes CAWSVQGNQPQHF.

This clone has more than one count but fewer than ten. In nucleotides, the CDR3 is TGTGCCAGCAGCCAAGATTGGGCAGCAAGTTCCTACGAGCAGTACTTC. Translated: CASSQDWAASSYEQYF. The chain recombines TRBV4-2 with TRBJ2-7; D call uncertain. The germline CDR1 and CDR2 sequences are LGHNA and YNFKEQ. The CDR3 covers 16 residues. The germline V and J ends were trimmed by 0 bases and 1 base, with 13 bases remaining between them.

DNA for the CDR3: TGTGCCAGCAGATCGACTAGCGGAGGGGGCGGGGAGCTGTTTTTT. Protein product: CASRSTSGGGGELFF. The chain joins TRBV6-5 to TRBJ2-2; 9 bases are a match to TRBD2. Unmatched junction bases numbered 9, after V lost 6 bases and J lost 7 bases. The CDR3 length is 15 residues. CDR1 is MNHEY, CDR2 SVGAGI, per germline.

This sequence joins TRBV6-1 and TRBJ1-3, with 7 bases lining up with TRBD1. This CDR3 spans 14 amino acids. With 1 base clipped from V and 4 bases from J, the junction kept 1 base outside the gene matches. The V gene's germline CDR1 is MNHNS and CDR2 SASEGT. The DNA of the CDR3 is TGTGCCAGCAGTGAAGGGACAGGAGGAAACACCATATATTTT. The encoded protein is CASSEGTGGNTIYF.

This clone was found a few times. J is TRBJ2-7 and V is TRBV7-9; D may be TRBD2 (5 bases). In germline, CDR1 is SEHNR, CDR2 FQNEAQ (reference sequence). Deletions cut 1 base from V and 1 base from J, with 8 bases between. The CDR3 sequence is 14 residues long. CDR3 DNA sequence: TGTGCCAGCAGCTTAGACCGGGGTTCCTACGAGCAGTACTTC. As protein: CASSLDRGSYEQYF.

V gene TRBV2 combines with J gene TRBJ1-5; no reliable D call. Germline V gene sequence: CDR1 SNHLY, CDR2 FYNNEI. With 2 bases removed from V and 5 bases from J, the gap between germline ends came to 7 bases. The CDR3 is made up of 13 amino acids. CDR3 nucleotides: TGTGCCAGCAGTGAAAGTTTAGATCAGCCCCAGCATTTT. Protein sequence: CASSESLDQPQHF.

This CDR3 reads CASSLGLAGGSTQYF. In DNA, the CDR3 is TGCGCCAGCAGCTTGGGACTAGCGGGAGGGAGTACGCAGTATTTT. The genes are TRBV5-1 and TRBJ2-3; TRBD2 agrees at 14 bases. With V trimmed by 0 bases and J by 8 bases, 2 bases remained unmatched. Germline V CDR1 and CDR2: SGHRS, YFSETQ. CDR3 length: 15 amino acids.

In nucleotides, the CDR3 is TGCGCCAGCGGCCGGGACAGGGACTACGAGCAGTACTTC. Protein sequence: CASGRDRDYEQYF. V and J are TRBV5-1 and TRBJ2-7; 9 positions match TRBD1. Germline values: CDR1 SGHRS, CDR2 YFSETQ. The CDR3 length is 13 residues. V gave up 7 bases and J gave up 3 bases; unmatched junction bases: 5.

The V and J genes are TRBV6-5 and TRBJ2-1; tentatively, D is TRBD2 (7 bases). With 7 bases removed from V and 7 bases from J, the gap between germline ends came to 20 bases. This CDR3 has 15 amino acids. The germline gives CDR1 MNHEY, CDR2 SVGAGI. CDR3 nucleotides: TGTGCCAGCACTAAGGGGGGGCAGGGGTGGAATGAGCAGTTCTTC. It specifies CASTKGGQGWNEQFF.

The chain links TRBV25-1 to TRBJ2-5, with D perhaps TRBD2 (5 bases). Germline CDR1 reads MGHDK; CDR2 reads SYGVNS. V lost 2 bases and J 2 bases, leaving 15 bases between the germline ends. CDR3 length: 16 residues. The CDR3 nucleotides are TGTGCCAGCAGTGAAGGACTCTCGGGATTGCAAGAGACCCAGTACTTC. Protein product: CASSEGLSGLQETQYF.

The gene calls are TRBV7-9 and TRBJ1-1; maybe TRBD1 (5 bases). Trimming stripped 5 bases from V and 3 bases from J, with 13 bases between. There are 14 residues in the CDR3. Germline values: CDR1 SEHNR, CDR2 FQNEAQ (reference sequence). In DNA form, the CDR3 reads TGTGCCAGCAGCCTATCAGGGTCGGACACTGAAGCTTTCTTT. Its protein is CASSLSGSDTEAFF.

The chain has TRBV7-2 and TRBJ2-3; no clear D gene. CDR1 and CDR2 from the germline V gene are SGHTA and FQGNSA. Trimming stripped 1 base from V and 5 bases from J, with 10 bases between. The CDR3 runs to 14 residues. This CDR3 is CASSLGVSGDTQYF. The CDR3 DNA is TGTGCCAGCAGCTTAGGAGTATCGGGAGATACGCAGTATTTT.

This chain connects TRBV28 to TRBJ2-5, with 8 bases fitting TRBD1. J was trimmed by 1 base and V by 4 bases; bases with no gene match: 5. The CDR3 totals 15 residues. Germline V gene sequence: CDR1 MDHEN, CDR2 SYDVKM. In DNA, the CDR3 is TGTGCCAGCAGTTATTTAGGGACAGGCCAAGAGACCCAGTACTTC. It specifies CASSYLGTGQETQYF.

V usage is TRBV10-3 and J usage is TRBJ1-1; 8 nucleotides match TRBD1. With 3 bases clipped from V and 7 bases from J, the junction kept 10 bases outside the gene matches. The CDR3 totals 15 residues. CDR1 and CDR2 from the germline V gene are ENHRY and SYGVKD. Here the CDR3 DNA reads TGTGCCATCAGTGATGTCGACAGGGGCGGCAGTGAAGCTTTCTTT. Protein sequence: CAISDVDRGGSEAFF.

This chain connects TRBV2 to TRBJ1-5; TRBD1 matches at 9 bases. The CDR3 has 16 amino acids. CDR1 is SNHLY and CDR2 is FYNNEI in the germline V gene. The trim removed 8 bases at V and 3 bases at J, leaving 11 bases unmatched. The CDR3 loop is CASSEVGTGNNQPQHF. The CDR3 bases are TGTGCCAGCTCTGAAGTAGGGACAGGGAACAATCAGCCCCAGCATTTT.

This chain uses TRBV2 with TRBJ1-5, with TRBD1 matching over 7 bases. Per germline, CDR1 SNHLY and CDR2 FYNNEI. V shed 2 bases and J 4 bases; nucleotides not matched to a gene: 5. This CDR3 has 15 amino acids. CDR3 protein: CASSEIQGSNQPQHF. CDR3 nucleotide sequence: TGTGCCAGCAGTGAAATACAGGGGAGTAATCAGCCCCAGCATTTT.

V gene TRBV10-3 combines with J gene TRBJ2-1; 15 bases are shared with TRBD2. V trimming: 5 bases; J trimming: 4 bases; junction bases outside the gene matches: 15. The CDR3 is made up of 20 amino acids. Germline V gene data show CDR1 as ENHRY and CDR2 as SYGVKD. CDR3 sequence: CAISPTGTSGRSVGYNEQFF. The CDR3 nucleotides are TGTGCCATCAGTCCGACAGGGACTAGCGGGAGGTCAGTGGGATACAATGAGCAGTTCTTC.

This clone was counted once. The chain has TRBV27 and TRBJ2-5; tentative D call: TRBD1 (6 bases). Germline V lookup: CDR1 MNHEY, CDR2 SMNVEV (reference sequence). The CDR3 totals 13 residues. V lost 5 bases and J 7 bases, leaving 14 bases between the germline ends. CDR3 sequence: CASSTGQIRTQYF. The DNA of the CDR3 is TGTGCCAGCAGTACAGGACAGATTCGGACCCAGTACTTC.

V is TRBV25-1 and J is TRBJ2-7, with 13 bases that match TRBD2. The CDR3 loop spans 14 amino acids. Looked up from germline, CDR1 is MGHDK and CDR2 is SYGVNS. V lost 5 bases to trimming and J lost 9 bases; unmatched junction nucleotides: 7. This CDR3 reads CASSPGLAGYLQYF. The CDR3 bases are TGTGCCAGCAGTCCGGGACTAGCGGGATACTTGCAGTACTTC.

This chain links TRBV5-1 with TRBJ2-3, with 7 positions matching TRBD2. Looked up from germline, CDR1 is SGHRS and CDR2 is YFSETQ. The CDR3 is 15 residues long. V lost 4 bases and J lost 0; bases outside the gene matches: 5. This CDR3 reads CASSLAEPSTDTQYF. The CDR3 nucleotides read TGCGCCAGCAGCCTAGCGGAACCCAGCACAGATACGCAGTATTTT.

This clone was seen a few times. The genes are TRBV10-2 and TRBJ1-5, with D possibly matching TRBD1 (5 bases). Trimming left V 5 bases short and J 5 bases short, with 10 bases between. This CDR3 region has 13 residues. The germline V gene encodes CDR1 WSHSY and CDR2 SAAADI. CDR3 nucleotides: TGCGCCAGCAGTATGGGGGGGGATCAGCCCCAGCATTTT. Its protein product is CASSMGGDQPQHF.

The CDR3 DNA sequence: TGTGCCAGCAGCCCTCGTCCCTACGAGCAGTACTTC. Translating it yields CASSPRPYEQYF. The chain links TRBV11-2 to TRBJ2-7; D not resolved. Germline V CDR1 and CDR2: SGHAT, FQNNGV. The CDR3 is 12 residues long. The V and J ends lost 5 bases and 2 bases respectively, with 7 bases between them.

This clone was seen a few times. The gene calls are TRBV7-9 and TRBJ2-1; 13 bases align to TRBD2. The length of the CDR3 is 15 residues. Trimming at V came to 5 bases and at J to 8 bases, leaving 6 bases not matched to a gene. From germline, CDR1 is SEHNR and CDR2 FQNEAQ (reference sequence). The CDR3 DNA reads TGTGCCAGCAGCGCTACTAGCGGGAGGGTCGATGAGCAGTTCTTC. Translation: CASSATSGRVDEQFF.